Listed here are 20 T cell receptor beta chains from one sample, sequenced in a study of cytomegalovirus exposure and HLA in healthy donors. 60 Vbeta and 13 Jbeta primers were used in PCR. Generated by immunoSEQ multiplex PCR, the TCRdb table keeps only in-frame clones and is missing some. This sample has approximately 260,000 clones, with about 90% found just once. The sample comprised PBMCs. Every receptor here comes from a girl aged 2-10 years in good health and CMV-seronegative.

The J gene is TRBJ2-2, the V gene TRBV13; 7 bases align to TRBD2. Trimming removed 2 bases from V and 4 bases from J; junction bases left unmatched: 10. CDR1 is PRHDT and CDR2 is FYEKMQ in the germline V gene (reference sequence). This CDR3 contains 17 residues. CDR3 sequence (DNA): TGTGCCAGCAGCTTAACCTTTGGCGGGAGCGGCACCGGGGAGCTGTTTTTT. Amino acids: CASSLTFGGSGTGELFF.

This chain joins TRBV19 and TRBJ1-2; unclear D gene. Germline-derived CDR1 and CDR2 are LNHDA and SQIVND (reference sequence). This CDR3 comprises 13 residues. Trimming stripped 6 bases from V and 1 base from J, with 9 bases between. CDR3 amino acids: CASSPTNNYGYTF. The CDR3 DNA sequence: TGTGCCAGTAGCCCGACAAATAACTATGGCTACACCTTC.

The V and J genes are TRBV9 and TRBJ2-7; perhaps TRBD2 as D (5 bases). Trimming took off 2 bases at V and 3 bases at J, with 9 bases between the two ends. The CDR3 is 13 residues long. Germline V gene data show CDR1 as SGDLS and CDR2 as YYNGEE. DNA for the CDR3: TGTGCCAGCAGCGTCGAGGGTAACTACGAGCAGTACTTC. It codes for CASSVEGNYEQYF.

The chain has TRBV6-4 and TRBJ1-2, with 12 bases lining up with TRBD1. The CDR3 extends over 14 amino acids. V lost 6 bases to trimming and J lost 2 bases; unmatched junction nucleotides: 1. The germline CDR1 and CDR2 sequences are MRHNA and SNTAGT. In DNA form, the CDR3 reads TGTGCCAGCAGAGGGACAGGGGGCAACTATGGCTACACCTTC. Amino acids: CASRGTGGNYGYTF.

The rearrangement uses TRBV5-1 and TRBJ1-1, with unresolved D. The V and J ends lost 4 bases and 0 bases respectively, with 13 bases between them. The CDR3 is made up of 15 amino acids. Germline V gene sequence: CDR1 SGHRS, CDR2 YFSETQ. As DNA, the CDR3 is TGCGCCAGCAGCCGGGAGGACGGATTGAACACTGAAGCTTTCTTT. Translated: CASSREDGLNTEAFF.

This clone turned up a few times. The chain recombines TRBV7-9 with TRBJ1-5; 9 bases line up with TRBD1. V was pared by 3 bases and J by 5 bases, with 2 bases of the junction left unmatched. Germline CDR1 and CDR2: SEHNR and FQNEAQ (reference sequence). CDR3 length equals 14 residues. CDR3 residues: CASSLDRGDQPQHF. The CDR3 DNA reads as TGTGCCAGCAGCTTGGACAGGGGAGATCAGCCCCAGCATTTT.

This clone was detected only once. The CDR3, as DNA: TGTGCCAGCACACTCCGGGGGGCCAGTATAAACTATGGCTACACCTTC. This encodes CASTLRGASINYGYTF. The chain links TRBV13 to TRBJ1-2; tentative D call: TRBD1 (6 bases). Trimming removed 7 bases from V and 2 bases from J, with 20 bases in between. There are 16 residues in the CDR3. The germline gives CDR1 PRHDT, CDR2 FYEKMQ (reference sequence). The whole variable domain, filled in from reference TRBV13 and TRBJ1-2, reads AAGVIQSPRHLIKEKRETATLKCYPIPRHDTVYWYQQGPGQDPQFLISFYEKMQSDKGSIPDRFSAQQFSDYHSELNMSSLELGDSALYFCASTLRGASINYGYTFGSGTRLTVV.

The chain combines TRBV4-1 with TRBJ1-2; no clear D. This CDR3 region has 13 residues. Trimming shortened V by 0 bases and J by 4 bases, and 6 bases separated the two germline ends. Germline lookup yields CDR1 MGHRA and CDR2 YSYEKL. Here the CDR3 reads CASSQEGSYGYTF. CDR3 DNA sequence: TGCGCCAGCAGCCAAGAGGGGAGCTATGGCTACACCTTC.

For this clone: No conserved phenylalanine or tryptophan ends this CDR3, so it is likely a read error. It is unclear where the CDR3 begins or ends on the DNA, so no DNA is shown, and the CDR3 is as TCRdb lists it. The chain couples TRBV9 to TRBJ2-7; TRBD2, the D gene given by the table, was not confirmed from the DNA. Inclusive of both ends, the CDR3 amounts to 10 amino acids. CDR1 SGDLS and CDR2 YYNGEE come from the germline V gene. The CDR3 protein is CASTPWRPCI.

The chain combines TRBV28 with TRBJ1-4; D ambiguous. The CDR3 loop spans 14 amino acids. Germline V gene lookup returns CDR1 MDHEN and CDR2 SYDVKM. V gave up 2 bases and J gave up 8 bases, with 12 bases separating them. The CDR3, as DNA: TGTGCCAGCAGTTTAACCAGTTCGGGGGAAAAACTGTTTTTT. It codes for CASSLTSSGEKLFF. The whole variable domain, remainder taken from reference TRBV28 and TRBJ1-4, is DVKVTQSSRYLVKRTGEKVFLECVQDMDHENMFWYRQDPGLGLRLIYFSYDVKMKEKGDIPEGYSVSREKKERFSLILESASTNQTSMYLCASSLTSSGEKLFFGSGTQLSVL.

The chain recombines TRBV10-3 with TRBJ1-2; D call uncertain. This CDR3 is built from 14 residues. CDR1 is ENHRY, CDR2 SYGVKD, per germline. Trimming removed 0 bases from V and 8 bases from J, with 13 bases in between. CDR3 protein: CAISESEGLGGYTF. The CDR3 DNA is TGTGCCATCAGTGAGTCGGAGGGTCTAGGCGGCTACACCTTC.

CDR3 sequence reads: CATRSGYEQYF. In nucleotides, the CDR3 is TGTGCCACTAGGAGCGGCTACGAGCAGTACTTC. The J gene is TRBJ2-7, the V gene TRBV19; weak D call: TRBD2 (5 bases). The germline V gene has CDR1 LNHDA and CDR2 SQIVND (reference sequence). The CDR3 contains 11 residues. Trimming cost V 10 bases and J 3 bases, with 10 bases left between them.

The chain employs TRBV19 and TRBJ1-5; no definite D call. The V end lost 4 bases, the J end lost 3 bases, and 7 bases lay between the germline ends. This CDR3 is 13 amino acids long. Per the germline V gene, CDR1 is LNHDA and CDR2 is SQIVND (reference sequence). The CDR3, as DNA: TGTGCCAGTAGTAGGCAGTACAATCAGCCCCAGCATTTT. This encodes CASSRQYNQPQHF. The entire variable domain, with the rest obtained from reference TRBV19 and TRBJ1-5, is as follows: DGGITQSPKYLFRKEGQNVTLSCEQNLNHDAMYWYRQDPGQGLRLIYYSQIVNDFQKGDIAEGYSVSREKKESFPLTVTSAQKNPTAFYLCASSRQYNQPQHFGDGTRLSIL.

The chain has TRBV6-5 and TRBJ2-7; TRBD2 might be the D (6 bases). V gave up 0 bases and J gave up 9 bases, with 18 bases separating them. Germline V gene data show CDR1 as MNHEY and CDR2 as SVGAGI. The CDR3 is made up of 15 amino acids. The CDR3 loop is CASSYSSGDGGVQYF. CDR3 nucleotides: TGTGCCAGCAGTTACTCGTCGGGCGACGGGGGTGTGCAGTACTTC.

CDR3 bases: TGTGCCAGCAGCTTCCAGGACAGTAATGAAAAACTGTTTTTT. It yields the protein CASSFQDSNEKLFF. The rearrangement joins TRBV7-8 to TRBJ1-4; maybe TRBD1 (6 bases). In germline, CDR1 is SGHVS, CDR2 FQNEAQ. The CDR3 has 14 residues. V dropped 3 bases and J dropped 4 bases, with 9 bases sitting between them.

This chain joins TRBV2 and TRBJ2-2, with TRBD2 matching over 13 bases. Germline CDR1 and CDR2: SNHLY and FYNNEI. The CDR3 runs 15 residues. Trimming removed 6 bases from V and 6 bases from J; junction bases left unmatched: 4. Written as DNA, the CDR3 is TGTGCCAGCAGAGGACTAGCGGGAGATGCCGGGGAGCTGTTTTTT. This encodes CASRGLAGDAGELFF.

V and J are TRBV27 and TRBJ1-5; weak D call: TRBD1 (6 bases). The CDR3 spans 17 residues. Germline CDR1 MNHEY, CDR2 SMNVEV (reference sequence). V was pared by 6 bases and J by 0 bases, with 18 bases between. The CDR3 nucleotides are TGTGCCAGCAGCCCGCCACAGGGCATACGTAGCAATCAGCCCCAGCATTTT. Protein: CASSPPQGIRSNQPQHF.

The chain couples TRBV19 to TRBJ2-3; a weak D match, TRBD2 (5 bases). The CDR3 spans 13 residues. V was cut by 8 bases and J by 4 bases, with 13 bases left in between. The germline V gene encodes CDR1 LNHDA and CDR2 SQIVND (reference sequence). CDR3 nucleotide sequence: TGTGCCAGTGCGGACTTTCATCCAGATACGCAGTATTTT. The encoded protein is CASADFHPDTQYF. Supplemented by reference TRBV19 and TRBJ2-3, the full variable domain reads DGGITQSPKYLFRKEGQNVTLSCEQNLNHDAMYWYRQDPGQGLRLIYYSQIVNDFQKGDIAEGYSVSREKKESFPLTVTSAQKNPTAFYLCASADFHPDTQYFGPGTRLTVL.

V is TRBV2 and J is TRBJ2-1; no reliable D call. Germline values: CDR1 SNHLY, CDR2 FYNNEI. V lost 8 bases and J lost 6, with 17 bases in between. CDR3 length: 14 residues. CDR3 in DNA: TGTGCCAGCTGTACGAGACATCTCTCCAATGAGCAGTTCTTC. Its translation: CASCTRHLSNEQFF.

The genes are TRBV6-1 and TRBJ2-7; D perhaps matches TRBD1 (6 bases). This CDR3 contains 14 residues. V lost 5 bases to trimming and J lost 7 bases, with 18 bases between them. Germline V gives CDR1 MNHNS, CDR2 SASEGT. CDR3 nucleotides: TGTGCCAGCAGTTGGGCACAGGGCAGGTGGGAGCAGTACTTC. Encoded protein: CASSWAQGRWEQYF.